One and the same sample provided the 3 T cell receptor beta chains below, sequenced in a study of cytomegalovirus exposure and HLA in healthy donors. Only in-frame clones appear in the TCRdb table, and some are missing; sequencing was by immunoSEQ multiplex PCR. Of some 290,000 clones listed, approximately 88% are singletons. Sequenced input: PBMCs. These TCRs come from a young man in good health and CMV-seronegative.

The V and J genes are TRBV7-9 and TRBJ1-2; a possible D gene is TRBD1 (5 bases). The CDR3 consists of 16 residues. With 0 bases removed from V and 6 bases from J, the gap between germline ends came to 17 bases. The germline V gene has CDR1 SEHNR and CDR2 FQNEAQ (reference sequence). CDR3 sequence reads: CASSLALGGTVDGYTF. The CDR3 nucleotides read TGTGCCAGCAGCTTAGCGCTCGGCGGGACGGTCGATGGCTACACCTTC.

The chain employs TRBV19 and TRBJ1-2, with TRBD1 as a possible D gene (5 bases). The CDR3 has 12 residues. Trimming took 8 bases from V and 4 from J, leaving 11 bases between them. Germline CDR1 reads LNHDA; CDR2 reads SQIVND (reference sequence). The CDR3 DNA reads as TGTGCCAGTGAATCGGGGGTCTATGGCTACACCTTC. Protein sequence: CASESGVYGYTF.

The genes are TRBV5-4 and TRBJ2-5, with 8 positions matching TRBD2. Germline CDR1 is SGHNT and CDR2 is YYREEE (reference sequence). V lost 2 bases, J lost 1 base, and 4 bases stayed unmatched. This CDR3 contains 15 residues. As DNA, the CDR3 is TGTGCCAGCAGCTTTAGCGGGGCGGCCCAAGAGACCCAGTACTTC. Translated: CASSFSGAAQETQYF.